The 20 T cell receptor beta chains reported below all come from one sample, sequenced in a study of shared clonotypes between healthy human individuals. This table comes from immunoSEQ multiplex PCR, and its TCRdb copy is limited to in-frame clones, with some not included. The sample carries roughly 2,500,000 clones, roughly 93% recorded once. Source material: naive CD4+ T cells from PBMCs. Documented subset: CD45RA+ positively selected. These receptors originate from a man aged 18 to 30 in good health. Some clones in this sample may be carry-over from other donors' samples.

The chain recombines TRBV27 with TRBJ2-5, with D perhaps being TRBD1 or TRBD2 (5 bases each). The CDR3 is 14 residues long. Germline assignment: CDR1 MNHEY and CDR2 SMNVEV (reference sequence). Between the trimmed V and J ends, which lost 5 bases and 5 bases, there was a span of 15 bases. The CDR3 region is CASSLRGERETQYF. The CDR3 DNA reads as TGTGCCAGCAGTCTCAGAGGGGAACGGGAGACCCAGTACTTC.

Comment on this clone: Other nucleotide sequences from this sample produce the same CDR3. The rearrangement joins TRBV2 to TRBJ2-5, with D unclear. Germline V gene lookup returns CDR1 SNHLY and CDR2 FYNNEI. The CDR3 spans 12 residues. With 1 base removed from V and 5 bases from J, the gap between germline ends came to 5 bases. The CDR3 DNA reads as TGTGCCAGCAGTGAAGGACGGGAGACCCAGTACTTC. Protein product: CASSEGRETQYF.

This clone has more than one count but fewer than ten. This rearrangement joins TRBV29-1 to TRBJ1-1, with no clear D. V gave up 4 bases and J gave up 2 bases, with 11 bases separating them. The germline gives CDR1 SQVTM, CDR2 ANQGSEA. CDR3 length equals 13 residues. The CDR3 sequence is CSVVVQFNTEAFF. CDR3 DNA sequence: TGCAGCGTTGTAGTCCAGTTTAACACTGAAGCTTTCTTT.

The rearrangement joins TRBV23-1 to TRBJ1-4, with D unclear. TRBV23-1 has ORF status, its function being uncertain. The CDR3 spans 14 residues. V shed 5 bases and J shed 6 bases, with 13 bases lying between them. CDR3 region: CASSEPKGHEKLFF. The DNA of the CDR3 is TGCGCCAGCAGTGAGCCGAAGGGCCATGAAAAACTGTTTTTT.

The chain uses TRBV11-3 and TRBJ2-7; 8 bases fit TRBD2. Losses at the gene ends were 1 base for V and 1 base for J; bases not matched to a gene: 3. The CDR3 loop spans 15 amino acids. Germline V gene lookup returns CDR1 SGHNT and CDR2 YENEEA. Written as DNA, the CDR3 is TGTGCCAGCAGCTTAGGGGGACTAGTGTCCTACGAGCAGTACTTC. It specifies CASSLGGLVSYEQYF.

V usage is TRBV27 and J usage is TRBJ2-3, with D tentatively TRBD1 (6 bases). With 7 bases removed from V and 2 bases from J, the gap between germline ends came to 22 bases. CDR1 MNHEY and CDR2 SMNVEV come from the germline V gene (reference sequence). The CDR3 loop spans 17 amino acids. The DNA of the CDR3 is TGTGCCAGCACCACAGGGCGTGGGGTCAATCTCACAGATACGCAGTATTTT. Translation gives CASTTGRGVNLTDTQYF.

Here the CDR3 DNA reads TGTGCCAGCAGCCCCGGTGAATGGGCCAACGTCCTGACTTTC. It is translated as CASSPGEWANVLTF. The rearrangement links TRBV27 to TRBJ2-6; unclear D gene. V gave up 6 bases and J gave up 5 bases, with 11 bases separating them. The CDR3 length is 14 residues. Germline V gene data show CDR1 as MNHEY and CDR2 as SMNVEV (reference sequence).

This chain joins TRBV7-9 and TRBJ2-7; tentative D call: TRBD1 (6 bases). The CDR3 sequence is 12 residues long. Trimming removed 5 bases from V and 12 bases from J, with 17 bases in between. Germline-derived CDR1 and CDR2 are SEHNR and FQNEAQ (reference sequence). CDR3 in amino acids: CASSPSGDKWYF. CDR3 sequence (DNA): TGTGCCAGCAGCCCTAGTGGGGACAAGTGGTACTTC.

This chain connects TRBV15 to TRBJ2-7, with 8 nucleotides matching TRBD1. The V and J ends lost 1 base and 1 base, in that order; junction bases with no gene match: 3. The CDR3 extends over 15 amino acids. From germline, CDR1 is LNHNV and CDR2 YYDKDF (reference sequence). The CDR3 DNA follows: TGTGCCACCAGCAGAGTACAGGGGGGATCCTACGAGCAGTACTTC. It yields the protein CATSRVQGGSYEQYF.

This sequence joins TRBV19 and TRBJ1-2; 10 bases fit TRBD1. V shed 3 bases, J shed 4 bases, and the junction held 5 bases outside the gene matches. CDR1 is LNHDA and CDR2 is SQIVND in the germline V gene (reference sequence). The CDR3 is made up of 15 amino acids. CDR3 sequence reads: CASSIRTGGSYGYTF. CDR3 nucleotides: TGTGCCAGTAGTATCCGGACAGGGGGGAGCTATGGCTACACCTTC.

This clone was observed once. The J gene is TRBJ1-2, the V gene TRBV5-4; D gene uncertain. Germline V gene sequence: CDR1 SGHNT, CDR2 YYREEE (reference sequence). The CDR3 consists of 13 residues. Between the trimmed V and J ends, which lost 5 bases and 8 bases, there was a span of 16 bases. The CDR3 protein is CASSLDPEGGYTF. CDR3 coding DNA: TGTGCCAGCAGTCTGGACCCGGAGGGAGGCTACACCTTC.

The rearrangement links TRBV5-1 to TRBJ1-5, with D unclear. The length of the CDR3 is 15 residues. The V and J ends lost 0 bases and 4 bases respectively, with 11 bases between them. Germline V lookup: CDR1 SGHRS, CDR2 YFSETQ. The CDR3 DNA sequence: TGCGCCAGCAGCTTGGACGATTTCTCAAATCAGCCCCAGCATTTT. Its translation: CASSLDDFSNQPQHF.

About this clone: The identical CDR3 is also encoded by other nucleotide sequences in the sample. The chain combines TRBV28 with TRBJ1-4; D may be TRBD1 (5 bases). Trimming cost V 6 bases and J 4 bases, with 9 bases left between them. The CDR3 contains 13 residues. The germline V gene has CDR1 MDHEN and CDR2 SYDVKM. The CDR3 here is CASRLGGNEKLFF. In nucleotides, the CDR3 is TGTGCCAGCAGGCTTGGGGGTAATGAAAAACTGTTTTTT.

With regard to this clone: This same CDR3 is encoded by further DNA sequences in the sample. The chain is built from TRBV5-1 and TRBJ2-2; D gene unclear. Trimming shortened V by 0 bases and J by 6 bases, and 6 bases separated the two germline ends. The V gene's germline CDR1 is SGHRS and CDR2 YFSETQ. This CDR3 comprises 13 residues. CDR3 nucleotide sequence: TGCGCCAGCAGCTTGGCGGTCGCCGGGGAGCTGTTTTTT. Translation: CASSLAVAGELFF.

The chain has TRBV5-1 and TRBJ2-7; D is uncertain. Trimming removed 0 bases at V and 2 bases at J, with 6 bases between. There are 13 residues in the CDR3. Germline CDR1 is SGHRS and CDR2 is YFSETQ. The CDR3 region is CASSLEDAYEQYF. CDR3 coding DNA: TGCGCCAGCAGCTTGGAAGATGCCTACGAGCAGTACTTC.

With regard to this clone: The identical CDR3 is also encoded by other nucleotide sequences in the sample. The chain carries TRBV27 and TRBJ1-5, with D possibly being TRBD1 (5 bases). CDR1 is MNHEY and CDR2 is SMNVEV in the germline V gene (reference sequence). CDR3 size: 14 residues. V shed 6 bases and J shed 4 bases, with 13 bases lying between them. DNA for the CDR3: TGTGCCAGCAGCCTAAATTCAGGGAATCAGCCCCAGCATTTT. Translation: CASSLNSGNQPQHF.

This chain joins TRBV11-3 and TRBJ2-7; TRBD2 matches 9 bases. The ends lost 5 bases at V and 7 bases at J; junction bases unmatched: 9. The CDR3 runs 14 residues. The germline gives CDR1 SGHNT, CDR2 YENEEA. CDR3 loop: CASSGVAGVGEQYF. CDR3 nucleotide sequence: TGTGCCAGCAGCGGAGTAGCGGGAGTAGGAGAGCAGTACTTC.

The chain couples TRBV5-1 to TRBJ2-2, with D tentatively TRBD1 (6 bases). Germline CDR1 is SGHRS and CDR2 is YFSETQ. This CDR3 comprises 17 residues. Trimming shortened V by 4 bases and J by 1 base, and 17 bases separated the two germline ends. CDR3 amino acids: CASSTIPGTLNTGELFF. Written as DNA, the CDR3 is TGCGCCAGCAGCACGATCCCCGGGACACTGAACACCGGGGAGCTGTTTTTT.

V and J are TRBV28 and TRBJ2-7; 9 bases agree with TRBD2. The CDR3 contains 15 residues. The germline gives CDR1 MDHEN, CDR2 SYDVKM. V was clipped by 2 bases and J by 7 bases; unmatched bases: 9. The CDR3, as DNA: TGTGCCAGCAGTTTAGCCGGCGGGAGGGCGGGGGAGCAGTACTTC. The encoded protein is CASSLAGGRAGEQYF.

This clone was counted once. Other DNA sequences from this sample encode an identical CDR3 as well. This chain connects TRBV27 to TRBJ2-3; tentatively, D is TRBD1 (5 bases). There are 13 residues in the CDR3. Germline V lookup: CDR1 MNHEY, CDR2 SMNVEV (reference sequence). V shed 6 bases and J shed 1 base, with 8 bases lying between them. The CDR3 sequence is CASSLGGTDTQYF. The CDR3 DNA is TGTGCCAGCAGCTTAGGGGGCACAGATACGCAGTATTTT.